This T cell receptor beta chain appears in the sequencing data of a study of shared clonotypes between healthy human individuals (dated by TCRdb to 2018 to 2021). About the full investigation: The cohort comprised a couple of women and three men aged 18 to 49 years. For each donor, CD4 naive and CD4 memory were each given three plates, CD8 naive was given two plates, and CD8 memory was given one plate. Between about 0.94 and 8.9 billion PBMCs per donor were obtained by leukapheresis. To estimate repertoire size and how much clonotypes are shared between individuals, the study performed deep sequencing of blood TCR repertoires from about five healthy adults. Libraries were prepared and TCR repertoires were sequenced by different laboratories using diverse techniques, in order to increase sequencing depth and limit assay-specific biases.

Notes on this clone: Its target antigen remains unknown. The input lacks base qualities; no much larger clone sits a single base away.

Using the deep immunoSEQ assay, multiplex PCR amplified TCR CDR3 regions from genomic DNA. Extracted genomic DNA from each cell subset was spread evenly across all wells of several immunoSEQ 96-well plates, with each plate serving as a replicate. For sorted subsets, around 0.2 ug of genomic DNA, equivalent to tens of thousands of T cell genomes, went into each replicate PCR. The purified libraries were quantified using a Qubit 3.0 fluorometer, sized with a Bioanalyzer 2100, and then quantified again using the KAPA Library Quantification kit. Every immunoSEQ 96-well plate was sequenced on a separate single-read 150-cycle Illumina NextSeq 550 flow cell. Under the source paper's analysis protocol: Because the immunoSEQ output included only junctional sequences and no quality scores, the filtering could not be the same as the filtering used for full-length reads. Sequences were annotated with PyIR, a Python wrapper for IgBLAST v1.9, using IMGT germline references to assign V/J genes and CDR3. Reads with weak V/J assignments (E-value above 1e-6), missing CDR3, stop codons, out-of-frame junctions, or ambiguous translated residues were removed. V3J clonotypes were defined as sequences sharing an identical inferred V gene, J gene, and CDR3 amino acid sequence. Percentage overlap between repertoires was computed as shared unique clonotypes divided by the size of the smaller repertoire. Three approaches were used to assess repertoire richness: RTK rarefaction, the Chao1 estimator, and Recon v2.1 estimates of unobserved clonotypes. Generation probabilities were computed with OLGA for all TCRbeta clonotypes obtained by the gDNA method from a handful of donors. The table was pulled from immuneACCESS by TCRdb, which kept in-frame rearrangements only. Such tables lose some clones; where checked, under half of the loss comes from unresolved V genes, and the rest has no known cause. The V and J calls and the clone size are those of that table, but D and trimming were determined from the DNA. Counted in this sample were some 1.5 million clones; around 95% of them appeared once. Of the sample, roughly 1.2% falls within the top ten clones.

Beyond this particular receptor, the publication reports: Pairwise subsampling led to the expectation that sequencing depth would affect the degree of clonotype sharing among donors. Larger estimated clonotype richness was generally found for naive subsets than for memory subsets. About 5% of naive CD4, approximately 3.7% of naive CD8, roughly 2.4% of memory CD4, and 0.35% to 0.5% of memory CD8 clonotypes were shared across a handful of donors. Sampling was restricted to blood, and TCR repertoires in tissue are likely to differ from TCR repertoires in blood. Even with the large sequencing depth, rarefaction of the sorted-subset datasets indicated that sequencing was incomplete. Clonotypes shared by all four sorted-subset donors showed higher generation probabilities than non-shared clonotypes. The small number of donors limited the genetic and exposure-history diversity represented.

Unmatched junction bases come to 4, with V trimmed by 6 bases and J by 5 bases. CDR3 length: 15 amino acids, cysteine to phenylalanine. CDR3 DNA only is kept here, 45 bases in frame from base 1. CDR1 SNHLY and CDR2 FYNNEI are derived from the germline V gene. Healthy HIV-negative adults with no recently reported acute infections or vaccinations were included as donors. Every donor was a Caucasian adult living in Nashville, Tennessee, USA. CD4+ T cells were enriched by magnetic negative selection; naive cells were then positively selected on CD45RA, and the negative fraction formed the memory subset. Blood was obtained by leukapheresis, after which PBMCs were separated by Ficoll-Histopaque density gradient centrifugation and cryopreserved in liquid nitrogen vapor phase. Analytical flow cytometry was used to check the purity and quantity of each magnetically sorted T cell population. Each sorted fraction had its genomic DNA isolated and then quantified by UV absorbance on a Nanodrop 2000c.

Sequencing used naive CD4+ T cells sorted from blood. The cell subset or site label corresponds to: CD45RA+ positively selected. This chain is built from TRBV2 and TRBJ1-4, and 12 junctional nucleotides match TRBD1. This receptor was identified in a man aged 25 to 40 in good health. The nucleotide sequence is given as TGTGCCAGCAGCCCGGGACAGGGGGCGAATGAAAAACTGTTTTTT. It specifies CASSPGQGANEKLFF.